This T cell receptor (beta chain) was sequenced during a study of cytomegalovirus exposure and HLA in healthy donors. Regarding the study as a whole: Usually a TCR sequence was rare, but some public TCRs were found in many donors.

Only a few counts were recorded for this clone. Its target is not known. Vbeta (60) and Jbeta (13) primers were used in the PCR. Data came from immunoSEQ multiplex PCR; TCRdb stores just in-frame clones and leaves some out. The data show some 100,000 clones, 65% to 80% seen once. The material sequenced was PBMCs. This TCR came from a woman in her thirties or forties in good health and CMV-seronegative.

CDR3 bases: TGTGCCAGTAGTATAGTCCTTTCGGGACAGGGGACCTCCTACGAGCAGTACTTC. This codes for CASSIVLSGQGTSYEQYF. This rearrangement joins TRBV19 to TRBJ2-7; 10 bases are shared with TRBD1. Looked up from germline, CDR1 is LNHDA and CDR2 is SQIVND (reference sequence). V dropped 1 base and J dropped 0; count of bases not matched to a gene: 9. There are 18 residues in the CDR3.